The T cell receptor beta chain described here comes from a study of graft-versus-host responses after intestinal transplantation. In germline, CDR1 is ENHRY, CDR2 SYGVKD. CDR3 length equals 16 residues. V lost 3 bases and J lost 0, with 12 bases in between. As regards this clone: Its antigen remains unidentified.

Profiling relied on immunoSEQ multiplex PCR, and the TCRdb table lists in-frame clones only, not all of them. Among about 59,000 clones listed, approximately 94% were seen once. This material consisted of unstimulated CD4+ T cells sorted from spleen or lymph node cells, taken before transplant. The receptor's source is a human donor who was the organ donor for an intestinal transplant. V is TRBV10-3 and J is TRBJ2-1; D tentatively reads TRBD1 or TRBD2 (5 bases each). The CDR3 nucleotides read TGTGCCATCAGTGACTGGGGGTCCAGCTCCTACAATGAGCAGTTCTTC. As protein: CAISDWGSSSYNEQFF.